One sample yielded the 5 T cell receptor beta chains listed below, sequenced in a study of CD8 T cells in Susac syndrome (dated by TCRdb to the late 2010s). The method was the immunoSEQ multiplex PCR assay. RNA was extracted using the RNeasy kit, and about 0.45 to 1 ug of the RNA was reverse transcribed with random hexamers. Through fastp at Q25 and MiXCR, TCRdb rebuilt clones from the public reads, retaining in-frame beta chains. Rows are combined by CDR3 protein, so each entry shows the most common genes and DNA. In all, the sample holds 250,000 to 350,000 distinct CDR3 sequences, and around 92% of those were seen once. The ten largest clones add up to around 0.07% of the sample. Sequencing input: CD4+ T cells from PBMCs. These receptors all come from a human donor with multiple sclerosis.

The chain carries TRBV12-3 or TRBV12-4 and TRBJ1-1; D is unclear. Trimming removed 0 bases at V and 0 bases at J, with 23 bases between. This CDR3 region has 20 residues. Written as DNA, the CDR3 is TGTGCCAGCAGTTTAGCGGGTATGGCGGCAGCCGCTGCCATGAACACTGAAGCTTTCTTT. Amino acids: CASSLAGMAAAAAMNTEAFF.

This chain connects TRBV6-2 or TRBV6-3 to TRBJ2-3, with 7 bases identical to TRBD1. V lost 6 bases and J lost 4; bases outside the gene matches: 7. The CDR3 is 14 residues long. Per the germline V gene, CDR1 is MNHEY and CDR2 is SVGEGT. The CDR3 DNA sequence: TGTGCCAGCAGGGAGACAGGGCGCGCAGATACGCAGTATTTT. The encoded protein is CASRETGRADTQYF.

V is TRBV10-3 and J is TRBJ1-2; no reliable D call. Germline CDR1 ENHRY, CDR2 SYGVKD. The CDR3 is 14 residues long. V lost 3 bases, J lost 3 bases, and 11 bases lay in between. Here the CDR3 DNA reads TGTGCCATCAGTGATCGTGGGCGCGACTATGGCTACACCTTC. Translation gives CAISDRGRDYGYTF.

The chain has TRBV5-1 and TRBJ2-3; D ambiguous. Trimming took off 3 bases at V and 2 bases at J, with 7 bases between the two ends. Germline V gene lookup returns CDR1 SGHRS and CDR2 YFSETQ. The CDR3 sequence is 13 residues long. DNA of the CDR3: TGCGCCAGCAGCTCAATCTACACAGATACGCAGTATTTT. This translates into CASSSIYTDTQYF. The variable domain in full, with the rest retrieved from reference TRBV5-1 and TRBJ2-3, is KAGVTQTPRYLIKTRGQQVTLSCSPISGHRSVSWYQQTPGQGLQFLFEYFSETQRNKGNFPGRFSGRQFSNSRSEMNVSTLELGDSALYLCASSSIYTDTQYFGPGTRLTVL.

The genes are TRBV12-3 or TRBV12-4 and TRBJ1-2; no firm D call. The CDR3 spans 13 residues. V was shortened by 5 bases and J by 4 bases, with 11 bases between the two germline ends. CDR3: CASSPDAVYGYTF. The DNA for the CDR3 is TGTGCCAGCAGTCCGGACGCTGTCTATGGCTACACCTTC.